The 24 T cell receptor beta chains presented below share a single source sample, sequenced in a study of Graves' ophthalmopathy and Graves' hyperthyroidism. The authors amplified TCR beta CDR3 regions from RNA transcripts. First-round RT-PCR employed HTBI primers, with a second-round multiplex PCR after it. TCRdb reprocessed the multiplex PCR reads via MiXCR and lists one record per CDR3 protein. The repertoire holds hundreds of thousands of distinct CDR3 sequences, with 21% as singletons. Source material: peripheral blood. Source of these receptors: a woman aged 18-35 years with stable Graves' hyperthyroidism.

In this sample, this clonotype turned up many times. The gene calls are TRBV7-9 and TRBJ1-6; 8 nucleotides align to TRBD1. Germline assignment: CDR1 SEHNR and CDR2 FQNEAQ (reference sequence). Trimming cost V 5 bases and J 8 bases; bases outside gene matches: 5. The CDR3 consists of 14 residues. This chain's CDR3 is CASSPQTGDSPLHF. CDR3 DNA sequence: TGTGCCAGCAGCCCGCAGACAGGGGATTCACCCCTCCACTTT.

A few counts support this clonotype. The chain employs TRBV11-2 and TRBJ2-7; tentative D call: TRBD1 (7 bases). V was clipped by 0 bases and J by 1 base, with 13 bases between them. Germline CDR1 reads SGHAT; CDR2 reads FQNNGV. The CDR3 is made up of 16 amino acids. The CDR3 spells CASSLDRAGGSYEQYF. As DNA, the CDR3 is TGTGCCAGCAGCTTAGATAGGGCAGGGGGGTCCTACGAGCAGTACTTC.

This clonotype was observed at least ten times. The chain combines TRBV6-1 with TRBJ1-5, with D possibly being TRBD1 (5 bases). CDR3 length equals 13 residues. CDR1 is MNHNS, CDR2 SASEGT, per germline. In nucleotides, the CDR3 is TGTGCGGGGGGAGTGTCTTACAATCAGCCCCAGCATTTT. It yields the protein CAGGVSYNQPQHF.

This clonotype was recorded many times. CDR3 residues: CASSLQVAHASYEQYF. The CDR3, as DNA: TGTGCCAGCAGCTTACAGGTCGCCCATGCCTCCTACGAGCAGTACTTC. The chain combines TRBV7-8 with TRBJ2-7; D not resolved. V dropped 2 bases and J dropped 0 bases, with 14 bases sitting between them. Germline V gene lookup returns CDR1 SGHVS and CDR2 FQNEAQ. The CDR3 length is 16 residues. The complete variable domain, with remaining parts taken from reference TRBV7-8 and TRBJ2-7, reads GAGVSQSPRYKVAKRGQDVALRCDPISGHVSLFWYQQALGQGPEFLTYFQNEAQLDKSGLPSDRFFAERPEGSVSTLKIQRTQQEDSAVYLCASSLQVAHASYEQYFGPGTRLTVT.

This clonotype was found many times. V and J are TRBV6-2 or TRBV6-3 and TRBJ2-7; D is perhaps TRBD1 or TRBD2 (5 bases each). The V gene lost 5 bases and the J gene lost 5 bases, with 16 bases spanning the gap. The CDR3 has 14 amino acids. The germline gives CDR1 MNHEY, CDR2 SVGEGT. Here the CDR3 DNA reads TGTGCCAGCAGTGAGGGGCGGGCTCCAGACGAGCAGTACTTC. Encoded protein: CASSEGRAPDEQYF.

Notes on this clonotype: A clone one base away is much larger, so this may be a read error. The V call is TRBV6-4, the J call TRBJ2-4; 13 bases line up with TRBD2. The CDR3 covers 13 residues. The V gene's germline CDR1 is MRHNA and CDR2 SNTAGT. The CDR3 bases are TGTGCCAGCAGTAGTACTAGCGGGAGGGCATGGTTCTTC. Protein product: CASSSTSGRAWFF.

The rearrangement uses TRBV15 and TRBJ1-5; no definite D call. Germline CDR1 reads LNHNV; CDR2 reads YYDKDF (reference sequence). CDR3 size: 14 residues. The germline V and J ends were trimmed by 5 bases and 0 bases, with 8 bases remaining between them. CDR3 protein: CATSPRVSNQPQHF. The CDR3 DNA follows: TGTGCCACCAGCCCACGAGTTAGCAATCAGCCCCAGCATTTT.

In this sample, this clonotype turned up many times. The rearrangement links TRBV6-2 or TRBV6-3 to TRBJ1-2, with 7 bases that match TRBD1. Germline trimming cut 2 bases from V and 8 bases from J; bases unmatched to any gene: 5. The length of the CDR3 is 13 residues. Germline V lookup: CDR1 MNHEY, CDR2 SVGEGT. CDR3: CASSYGDRVGYTF. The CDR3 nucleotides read TGTGCCAGCAGTTACGGTGACAGGGTCGGCTACACCTTC.

The CDR3 sequence is CATLSQGLGAFF. In DNA form, the CDR3 reads TGTGCCACTCTTTCCCAGGGGCTTGGTGCTTTCTTT. The chain recombines TRBV28 with TRBJ1-1, with a tentative D call TRBD1 (6 bases). This CDR3 region has 12 residues. Germline CDR1 reads MDHEN; CDR2 reads SYDVKM. With 10 bases removed from V and 11 bases from J, the gap between germline ends came to 20 bases.

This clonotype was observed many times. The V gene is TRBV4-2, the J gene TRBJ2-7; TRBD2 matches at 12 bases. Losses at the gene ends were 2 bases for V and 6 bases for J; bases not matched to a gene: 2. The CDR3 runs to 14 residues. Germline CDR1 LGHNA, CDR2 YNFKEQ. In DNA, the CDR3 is TGTGCCAGCAGCCAATCACTAGCGGGAGGCGAGCAGTACTTC. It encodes CASSQSLAGGEQYF.

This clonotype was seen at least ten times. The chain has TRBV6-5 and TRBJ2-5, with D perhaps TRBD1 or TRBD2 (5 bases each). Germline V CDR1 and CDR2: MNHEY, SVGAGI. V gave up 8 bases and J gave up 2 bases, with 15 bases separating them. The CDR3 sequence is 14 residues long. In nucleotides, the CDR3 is TGTGCCAGCCCTAGGGACGGTACACAAGAGACCCAGTACTTC. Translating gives CASPRDGTQETQYF.

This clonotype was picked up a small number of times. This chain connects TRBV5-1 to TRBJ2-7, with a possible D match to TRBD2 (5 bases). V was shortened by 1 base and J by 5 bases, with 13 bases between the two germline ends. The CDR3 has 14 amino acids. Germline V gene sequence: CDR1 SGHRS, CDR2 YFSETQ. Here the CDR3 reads CASSLSGMGDEQYF. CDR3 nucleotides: TGCGCCAGCAGCTTGTCCGGGATGGGCGACGAGCAGTACTTC.

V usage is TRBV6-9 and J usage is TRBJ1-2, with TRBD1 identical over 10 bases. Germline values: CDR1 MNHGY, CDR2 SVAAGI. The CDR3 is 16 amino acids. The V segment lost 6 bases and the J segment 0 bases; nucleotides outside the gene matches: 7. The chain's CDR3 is CASSQGQGKANYGYTF. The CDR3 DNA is TGTGCCAGCAGCCAGGGACAGGGGAAAGCTAACTATGGCTACACCTTC.

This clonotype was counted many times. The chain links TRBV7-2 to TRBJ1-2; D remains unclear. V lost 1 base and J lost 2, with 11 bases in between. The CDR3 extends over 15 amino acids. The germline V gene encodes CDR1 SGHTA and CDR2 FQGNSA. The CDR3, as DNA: TGTGCCAGCAGCTTAGGGTATAGGTTCAACTATGGCTACACCTTC. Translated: CASSLGYRFNYGYTF.

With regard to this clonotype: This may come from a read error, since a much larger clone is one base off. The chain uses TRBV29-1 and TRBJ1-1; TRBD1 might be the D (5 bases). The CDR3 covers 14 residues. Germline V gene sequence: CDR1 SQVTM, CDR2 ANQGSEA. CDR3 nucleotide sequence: TGCAGCGTTGGCCCCTTGGGGCACCACACTGAAGCTTGCTTT. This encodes CSVGPLGHHTEACF.

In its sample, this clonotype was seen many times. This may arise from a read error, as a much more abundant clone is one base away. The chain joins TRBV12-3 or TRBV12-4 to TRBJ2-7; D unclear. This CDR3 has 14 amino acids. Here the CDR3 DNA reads TGTGCCAGCAGTTTAGTACTTTCTACCTACGGGCAGTACTTC. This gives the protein CASSLVLSTYGQYF.

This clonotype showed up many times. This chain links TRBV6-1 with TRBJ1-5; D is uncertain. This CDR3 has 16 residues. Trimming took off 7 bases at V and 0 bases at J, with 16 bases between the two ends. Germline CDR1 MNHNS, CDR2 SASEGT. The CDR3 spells CASIWAAFDSNQPQHF. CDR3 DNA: TGTGCCAGCATATGGGCAGCCTTCGATAGCAATCAGCCCCAGCATTTT.

CDR3 sequence reads: CSARAGGVGAFF. DNA for the CDR3: TGCAGTGCTAGAGCAGGAGGGGTCGGGGCTTTCTTT. The rearrangement links TRBV20-1 to TRBJ1-1, with D maybe TRBD1 (5 bases). The CDR3 covers 12 residues. V was pared by 1 base and J by 11 bases, with 14 bases between. Germline CDR1 reads DFQATT; CDR2 reads SNEGSKA (reference sequence).

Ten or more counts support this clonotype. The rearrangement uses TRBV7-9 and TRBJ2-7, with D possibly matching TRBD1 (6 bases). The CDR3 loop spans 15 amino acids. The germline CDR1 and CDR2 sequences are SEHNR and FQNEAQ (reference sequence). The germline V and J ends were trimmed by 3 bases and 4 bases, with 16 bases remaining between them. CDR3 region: CASSFGPDRNYEQYF. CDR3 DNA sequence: TGTGCCAGCAGCTTTGGTCCGGACAGAAATTACGAGCAGTACTTC.

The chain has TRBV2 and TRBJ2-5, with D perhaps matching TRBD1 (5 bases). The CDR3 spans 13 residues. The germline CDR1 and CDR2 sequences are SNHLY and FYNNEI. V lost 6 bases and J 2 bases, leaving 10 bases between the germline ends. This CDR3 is CASRSTEQETQYF. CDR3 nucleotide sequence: TGTGCCAGCAGATCGACAGAACAAGAGACCCAGTACTTC.

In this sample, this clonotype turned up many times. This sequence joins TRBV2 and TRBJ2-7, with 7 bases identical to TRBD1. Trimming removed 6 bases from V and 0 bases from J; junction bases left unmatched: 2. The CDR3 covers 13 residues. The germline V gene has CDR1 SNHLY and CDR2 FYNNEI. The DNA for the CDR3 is TGTGCCAGCAGAGACAGGGCCTCCTACGAGCAGTACTTC. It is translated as CASRDRASYEQYF.

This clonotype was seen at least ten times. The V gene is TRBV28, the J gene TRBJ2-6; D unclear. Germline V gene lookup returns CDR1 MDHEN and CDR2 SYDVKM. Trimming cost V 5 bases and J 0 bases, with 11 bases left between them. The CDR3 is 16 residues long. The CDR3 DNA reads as TGTGCCAGCAGTGCGACATCCTTCTCTGGGGCCAACGTCCTGACTTTC. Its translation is CASSATSFSGANVLTF.

CDR3 in amino acids: CASHGNREVGYGYTF. In nucleotides, the CDR3 is TGTGCCAGCCACGGGAACAGGGAAGTCGGCTATGGCTACACCTTC. The chain carries TRBV28 and TRBJ1-2; D is possibly TRBD1 (6 bases). V was clipped by 8 bases and J by 4 bases, with 20 bases between them. Germline loops: CDR1 MDHEN, CDR2 SYDVKM. The CDR3 contains 15 residues.

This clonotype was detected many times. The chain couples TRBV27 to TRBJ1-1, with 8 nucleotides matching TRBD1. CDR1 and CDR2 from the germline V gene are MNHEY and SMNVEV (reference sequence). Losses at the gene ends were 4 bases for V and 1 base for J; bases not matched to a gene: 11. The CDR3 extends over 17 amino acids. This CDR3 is CASSSRTGRVGNTEAFF. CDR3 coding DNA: TGTGCCAGCAGTTCGAGGACAGGGAGGGTGGGGAACACTGAAGCTTTCTTT.